The T cell receptor (beta chain) under discussion was sequenced for a study of OX40 agonist ivuxolimab in advanced cancers. The data were produced by immunoSEQ multiplex PCR, yet TCRdb's version contains in-frame clones alone and is incomplete. In the table there are about 73,000 clones, around nine tenths of which are singletons. In this sample, this clone turned up a few times. The TCR was taken from an adult with an advanced solid tumor such as melanoma, head and neck, liver or kidney cancer. The sample here was CD4+ or CD8+ T cells sorted from blood, taken in a trial of the OX40 agonist ivuxolimab.

CDR3 protein: CASTPDSSEAFF. CDR3 nucleotides: TGTGCCAGCACCCCCGATTCAAGTGAAGCTTTCTTT. The chain uses TRBV6-6 and TRBJ1-1; no reliable D call. There are 12 residues in the CDR3. Germline V gene lookup returns CDR1 MNHNY and CDR2 SVGAGI (reference sequence). V lost 7 bases and J lost 7, with 13 bases in between.